A selection of T cell receptor beta chains follows, all from one sample in a study of human T cells and chemical hapten exposure. From the RACE reads, TCRdb called clonotypes with MiXCR, one entry per CDR3 protein. This sample has 360,000 or so distinct CDR3 sequences, with about 6.9% found just once. Sequences were derived from whole blood, sampled in connection with sensitization to the hapten diphenylcyclopropenone (DPC). The source is a young woman with alopecia areata. Some clones in this sample may be carry-over from other donors' samples. Each CDR3 is given with its conserved first and last residue. A D gene is named only where the DNA matches it firmly. Some rows mark clone size as missing; the rest say once, few, many or name a class of expanded clone.

>TRBV5-1|TRBD1|TRBJ1-1|many
CASSTGQGVNTEAFF
TGCGCCAGCAGCACCGGACAGGGAGTGAACACTGAAGCTTTCTTT
>TRBV9|TRBD2|TRBJ2-3|-
CASSVERGGPDTQYF
TGTGCCAGCAGCGTAGAGCGGGGGGGTCCAGATACGCAGTATTTT
>TRBV5-1|TRBD1|TRBJ1-2|-
CASSPGQGVSGYTF
TGCGCCAGCAGCCCAGGACAGGGGGTATCTGGCTACACCTTC
>TRBV4-3|-|TRBJ2-3|few
CAAGEGASADTQYF
TGCGCCGCAGGGGAAGGGGCCTCGGCAGATACGCAGTATTTT
>TRBV20-1|-|TRBJ1-6|many
CSALPDVENSPLHF
TGCAGTGCCCTCCCGGACGTCGAGAATTCACCCCTCCACTTT
>TRBV6-5|TRBD1|TRBJ1-1|many
CASSYSPGTGNTEAFF
TGTGCCAGCAGTTACTCACCCGGGACAGGGAACACTGAAGCTTTCTTT
>TRBV12-3/TRBV12-4|TRBD1|TRBJ2-5|-
CASSTQQGTQETQYF
TGTGCCAGCAGTACGCAACAGGGGACCCAAGAGACCCAGTACTTC
>TRBV7-2|-|TRBJ1-3|many
CASSSGSGNTIYF
TGTGCCAGCAGCTCAGGGTCTGGAAACACCATATATTTT
>TRBV7-3|-|TRBJ1-1|many
CASSPPGVWRAAAFF
TGTGCCAGCAGCCCACCTGGCGTTTGGAGGGCTGCTGCTTTCTTT
>TRBV18|TRBD1|TRBJ1-1|-
CASSPETGDTEAFF
TGTGCCAGCTCACCAGAAACAGGGGACACTGAAGCTTTCTTT
>TRBV20-1|-|TRBJ1-1|many
CSARGPYKNTEAFF
TGCAGTGCTAGAGGACCTTACAAGAACACTGAAGCTTTCTTT
>TRBV15|-|TRBJ1-5|many
CATSRPGPNQPQHF
TGTGCCACCAGCCGGCCAGGTCCCAATCAGCCCCAGCATTTT
>TRBV7-9|TRBD1|TRBJ2-3|few
CASSSRQGRSKGTDTQYF
TGTGCCAGCAGCTCTCGACAGGGGAGAAGTAAAGGCACAGATACGCAGTATTTT
>TRBV7-2|-|TRBJ2-3|few
CASSLAYTDTQYF
TGTGCCAGCAGCTTGGCGTACACAGATACGCAGTATTTT
>TRBV7-2|TRBD1|TRBJ1-4|-
CASSLDRGGEKLFF
TGTGCCAGCAGCTTAGACAGGGGTGGTGAAAAACTGTTTTTT
>TRBV10-3|-|TRBJ1-1|many
CAISPRNSDTEAFF
TGTGCCATCTCACCACGGAATTCGGACACTGAAGCTTTCTTT
>TRBV5-5|TRBD2|TRBJ2-7|-
CASSIGGDEQYF
TGTGCCAGCAGCATTGGGGGGGACGAGCAGTACTTC
>TRBV20-1|TRBD2|TRBJ2-3|many
CSAGLAGAQVSSDTQYF
TGCAGTGCTGGGCTAGCGGGGGCGCAGGTCTCCTCGGATACGCAGTATTTT
>TRBV10-3|TRBD1|TRBJ2-7|-
CAISEQRTGLSYEQYF
TGTGCCATCAGTGAACAGAGGACAGGCCTATCCTACGAGCAGTACTTC
>TRBV3-1|-|TRBJ2-7|many
CASRSSGYEQYF
TGTGCCAGCAGGTCATCCGGCTACGAGCAGTACTTC
>TRBV25-1|-|TRBJ1-4|many
CASSESPPASTNEKLFF
TGTGCCAGCAGTGAATCCCCCCCGGCATCAACTAATGAAAAACTGTTTTTT
>TRBV11-2|TRBD1|TRBJ1-2|-
CASSPRDRDHGYTF
TGTGCCAGCAGCCCACGGGACAGGGACCATGGCTACACCTTC
>TRBV3-1|-|TRBJ2-7|few
CASSHQPGQNYEQYF
TGTGCCAGCAGCCACCAACCCGGACAGAACTACGAGCAGTACTTC
>TRBV10-3|TRBD1|TRBJ1-1|-
CATSGGAMNTEAFF
TGTGCCACCTCAGGGGGGGCAATGAACACTGAAGCTTTCTTT
>TRBV3-1|-|TRBJ1-2|many
CASSQNQGVRGYTF
TGTGCCAGCAGCCAGAACCAGGGAGTCCGCGGCTACACCTTC
>TRBV7-2|TRBD2|TRBJ2-5|-
CASSSPRGTTGGPETQYF
TGTGCCAGCAGCTCCCCTCGAGGGACGACGGGGGGGCCAGAGACCCAGTACTTC
>TRBV7-2|TRBD1|TRBJ1-2|many
CASSPWDSTGYGYTF
TGTGCCAGCAGCCCGTGGGACAGCACGGGGTATGGCTACACCTTC
>TRBV3-1|-|TRBJ1-6|many
CASSPPSDNSPLHF
TGTGCCAGCAGCCCTCCGTCCGATAATTCACCCCTCCACTTT
>TRBV6-5|-|TRBJ1-6|few
CASSYSGAAYNSPLHF
TGTGCCAGCAGTTACTCGGGAGCCGCCTATAATTCACCCCTCCACTTT
>TRBV12-3/TRBV12-4|TRBD1|TRBJ1-5|many
CASSLTGGSNQPQHF
TGTGCCAGCAGCTTAACAGGGGGAAGCAATCAGCCCCAGCATTTT
>TRBV5-1|TRBD1|TRBJ1-2|many
CASSLTGGNYGYTF
TGTGCCAGCAGTTTGACAGGGGGAAACTATGGCTACACCTTC
>TRBV5-1|TRBD1|TRBJ2-2|few
CASSTSLRQGPNTGELFF
TGCGCCAGCAGCACGTCATTAAGACAGGGACCGAACACCGGGGAGCTGTTTTTT
>TRBV13|-|TRBJ2-7|many
CASSLGRGPPNEQYF
TGTGCCAGCAGCTTAGGTCGGGGGCCCCCCAACGAGCAGTACTTC
>TRBV7-3|-|TRBJ2-3|few
CASSNSGTGADTQYF
TGTGCCAGCAGCAATAGTGGGACCGGGGCAGATACGCAGTATTTT
>TRBV7-2|-|TRBJ2-1|-
CASSLVSVTFYNEQFF
TGTGCCAGCAGCTTAGTTAGCGTAACCTTCTACAATGAGCAGTTCTTC
>TRBV28|-|TRBJ2-1|-
CASYPSGTPYNEQFF
TGTGCCAGCTATCCCTCCGGGACCCCCTACAATGAGCAGTTCTTC
>TRBV5-1|-|TRBJ1-1|many
CASSLTLQPLQSNTEAFF
TGCGCCAGCAGCTTGACCCTACAGCCTCTACAGTCGAACACTGAAGCTTTCTTT
>TRBV6-2/TRBV6-3|TRBD1|TRBJ1-5|few
CASSYAGQGLNFNQPQHF
TGTGCCAGCAGTTACGCCGGACAGGGTCTGAACTTCAATCAGCCCCAGCATTTT
>TRBV2|-|TRBJ2-3|few
CASTPSGLTDTQYF
TGTGCCAGCACCCCTTCGGGCCTGACAGATACGCAGTATTTT
>TRBV10-3|-|TRBJ1-4|few
CAISDDQVREKLFF
TGTGCCATCAGTGACGACCAGGTGCGCGAAAAACTGTTTTTT
>TRBV20-1|-|TRBJ2-6|many
CSARDSGSQSRTSGANVLTF
TGCAGTGCTAGAGATTCGGGTTCTCAGTCCCGGACCTCTGGGGCCAACGTCCTGACTTTC
>TRBV15|-|TRBJ1-5|many
CATSRDFGQPQHF
TGTGCCACCAGCAGAGATTTCGGTCAGCCCCAGCATTTT
>TRBV29-1|TRBD2|TRBJ2-3|many
CSVSGLAGTDTQYF
TGCAGCGTTTCGGGACTAGCAGGCACAGATACGCAGTATTTT
>TRBV27|TRBD1|TRBJ1-2|many
CASSLSPGQGPHGYTF
TGTGCCAGCAGTTTATCGCCGGGACAGGGCCCCCATGGCTACACCTTC
>TRBV2|TRBD2|TRBJ2-7|few
CASASGGSYEQYF
TGTGCCAGCGCTAGCGGGGGCTCCTACGAGCAGTACTTC
>TRBV6-2/TRBV6-3|-|TRBJ1-1|-
CASSYSNPPNQGGGTEAFF
TGTGCCAGCAGTTACTCCAACCCTCCAAATCAGGGCGGCGGCACTGAAGCTTTCTTT